The 9 T cell receptor beta chains given below trace back to one sample, sequenced in a study of identical twins. TCRdb reprocessed the 5' RACE reads with MiXCR, giving one entry per CDR3 protein. The profile shows fewer than 900,000 distinct CDR3 sequences, roughly 18% of them singletons. In addition, the sample was reused for a study of T cells expressing NK-cell markers.

The sequenced sample was PBMCs. The source of these receptors is a woman younger than 30 in good health.

This sequence joins TRBV6-5 and TRBJ1-1, with 10 bases identical to TRBD1. The CDR3 spans 18 residues. The germline CDR1 and CDR2 sequences are MNHEY and SVGAGI. Losses at the gene ends were 0 bases for V and 3 bases for J; bases not matched to a gene: 10. CDR3 sequence: CASSYSGTGVFLDTEAFF. The CDR3 DNA is TGTGCCAGCAGTTACTCGGGGACAGGGGTTTTTTTGGACACTGAAGCTTTCTTT.

This clonotype was seen a handful of times. J is TRBJ1-6 and V is TRBV3-1, with a weak D call TRBD1 (6 bases). The CDR3 loop spans 15 amino acids. CDR1 is LGHDT, CDR2 YNNKEL, per germline (reference sequence). Trimming cost V 4 bases and J 9 bases, with 16 bases left between them. For the CDR3, the DNA is TGTGCCAGCAGCCTCGGGGGGCGAGGGGGTTCACCCCTCCACTTT. This sequence encodes CASSLGGRGGSPLHF.

This clonotype appeared many times. This chain links TRBV12-3 or TRBV12-4 with TRBJ2-7, with a possible D match to TRBD1 (6 bases). Trimming took 4 bases from V and 6 from J, leaving 10 bases between them. The CDR3 loop spans 12 amino acids. This CDR3 reads CASSSQGSEQYF. CDR3 DNA: TGTGCCAGCAGTTCACAGGGAAGCGAGCAGTACTTC.

V usage is TRBV29-1 and J usage is TRBJ2-1; no reliable D call. The CDR3 runs to 14 residues. CDR1 and CDR2 (germline): SQVTM, ANQGSEA. V was cut by 8 bases and J by 5 bases, with 19 bases left in between. The CDR3 reads CSSKVLSPHNEQFF. In nucleotides, the CDR3 is TGCAGCTCTAAGGTACTCTCCCCCCACAATGAGCAGTTCTTC.

This clonotype was detected only a few times. The rearrangement uses TRBV20-1 and TRBJ2-3; 10 bases map to TRBD2. The CDR3 has 14 amino acids. With 6 bases clipped from V and 1 base from J, the junction kept 4 bases outside the gene matches. Germline V gene sequence: CDR1 DFQATT, CDR2 SNEGSKA (reference sequence). DNA of the CDR3: TGCAGTGCCATAAGCGGGAGGGGCACAGATACGCAGTATTTT. Its protein is CSAISGRGTDTQYF.

This sequence joins TRBV5-1 and TRBJ2-3, with D perhaps TRBD2 (5 bases). Trimming removed 3 bases from V and 5 bases from J, with 16 bases in between. The CDR3 sequence is 15 residues long. Germline V gene lookup returns CDR1 SGHRS and CDR2 YFSETQ. The CDR3 region has the DNA TGCGCCAGCAGCTCCACCGGGATCAGCGAAGATACGCAGTATTTT. Translating gives CASSSTGISEDTQYF.

V is TRBV7-2 and J is TRBJ2-7; weak D call: TRBD2 (5 bases). The V end lost 5 bases, the J end lost 2 bases, and 13 bases lay between the germline ends. This CDR3 contains 14 residues. Germline CDR1 is SGHTA and CDR2 is FQGNSA. CDR3 loop: CASSHSGKAYEQYF. The DNA for the CDR3 is TGTGCCAGCAGCCACTCGGGGAAAGCCTACGAGCAGTACTTC.

The gene calls are TRBV12-3 or TRBV12-4 and TRBJ1-2; D remains unclear. The CDR3 covers 14 residues. V gave up 3 bases and J gave up 7 bases, with 15 bases separating them. The CDR3 sequence: CASSFGRRLPGYTF. The CDR3 nucleotides are TGTGCCAGCAGTTTTGGACGGCGTCTCCCTGGCTACACCTTC.

The chain recombines TRBV6-1 with TRBJ2-7, with 9 bases fitting TRBD2. The CDR3 loop spans 13 amino acids. Trimming took 6 bases from V and 9 from J; bases not matched to a gene: 9. CDR1 and CDR2 (germline): MNHNS, SASEGT. This CDR3 reads CASRGTSRQGQYF. The CDR3 bases are TGTGCCAGCAGGGGGACTAGCCGCCAGGGGCAGTACTTC.